Below, one TCR beta chain is given with its context. This clonotype was detected ten times or more. Its antigen remains unidentified. Qualities for individual bases were not recorded, and no much larger clone is one base off. The sample comes from a study of regulatory T cells in long-lasting Graves disease (dated by TCRdb to the early 2020s). In terms of the full investigation: In the newly diagnosed Graves' disease group, patients had been taking antithyroid drugs for less than 3 months. Persistent Graves' disease patients were compared with newly diagnosed Graves' disease patients by peripheral blood TCR sequencing and RNA sequencing. The study was registered as a clinical trial and conducted in China. TCR sequencing covered some 13 persistent and about 20 newly diagnosed Graves' disease patients, around 33 samples in total.

Trimming at the junction amounts to 4 bases on V and 0 bases on J, and the germline ends lie 16 bases apart. The CDR3 runs 17 residues from the cysteine to the phenylalanine. The CDR3 DNA has 51 bases and is translated from base 1. The germline V gene gives CDR1 as MDHEN and CDR2 as SYDVKM. The time point label of this sample denotes: newly diagnosed GD, antithyroid drugs for less than 3 months. For both TCR sequencing and RNA sequencing, RNA was extracted from PBMCs in TRIzol. The diagnosis of Graves' disease was made according to American Thyroid Association guidelines. Patients were recruited from an endocrinology department in Xi'an, China. Each patient gave 9 to 10 milliliters of peripheral blood, collected in an EDTA anticoagulant tube. Ficoll Paque Plus density gradient separation was used to isolate PBMCs, and no additional T cell sorting was done. An Agilent 2100 Bioanalyzer and agarose gel were used to check RNA quality, and a NanoDrop 2000 was used to measure RNA concentration.

Study-wide findings and limitations: Compared with newly diagnosed patients, patients with persistent Graves' disease had lower TCR Shannon entropy and fewer highly expanded clones, which suggests clonal expansion. TRBV28, TRBJ1-2 and TRBJ2-5 were preferentially used in persistent disease, while TRBV20-1 and TRBJ2-1 were favored in newly diagnosed disease. Sequencing and analysis were limited to the TCR beta chain. Only peripheral blood was studied, because thyroid tissue, the primary lesion, was inaccessible. The small sample size was acknowledged by the authors as a limitation that may reduce accuracy. More public clonotypes were shared among persistent patients (approximately 3,000) than among newly diagnosed patients (966).

The library was generated by multiplex PCR. Sequenced using an Illumina HiSeq 4000. TCR beta libraries were built with iRepertoire HTBI primers and Arm-PCR amplification of CDR3 regions. Before sequencing, the PCR products underwent gel purification. For the original study's pipeline: Gene usage analysis of CDR3 amino acid clonotypes used the approximately 56 TRBV and 14 TRBJ segments found across samples. Filtered high-quality paired reads were merged into contigs using COPE and FqMerger. Contigs were aligned with BLAST to IMGT TRBV, TRBD and TRBJ reference genes, and CDR3 was defined per IMGT. Highly expanded clones were defined as clonotypes with a frequency above 0.1%. Repertoire diversity was measured by Shannon entropy, and V-J evenness by the Gini coefficient. Public clonotypes were defined as clonotypes shared by more than one individual. TCRdb reanalyzed the raw reads on its own, using fastp at Q25 for trimming and MiXCR for clone calling, and kept in-frame beta chains. Every CDR3 protein is listed once, alongside the most common genes and DNA of its rows. TCRdb, not the original authors, processed these V and J calls. In all, the sample holds more than 450,000 distinct CDR3 sequences, and around 15% of those were seen once. The top ten clonotypes cover about 12% of the sample.

The same specimen was also included in a second study, on T cells in Graves' hyperthyroidism and ophthalmopathy. Taken from the second paper: A patient counted as having stable Graves' hyperthyroidism if no progression to ophthalmopathy occurred over 18 months of follow-up. Hyperthyroidism patients were newly diagnosed, had a disease duration of under 2 months, and were aged 18 to 65 years. The study excluded patients with uncontrolled infections, other autoimmune diseases, pregnancy or lactation. Clinical symptoms, serum thyroxine and TRAb, thyroid ultrasound, and orbital computed tomography formed the basis for the diagnoses. The first round of RT-PCR for the TCR CDR3 was performed with the HTBI primer set and the Qiagen OneStep RT-PCR kit. Most expanded thyroid clonotypes (frequency above 0.001) were also detected in blood, suggesting blood repertoires may reflect thyroid immune responses. A model built on a 13 V-J signature distinguished ophthalmopathy from stable hyperthyroidism, reaching around 90% sensitivity and about 81% specificity in cross-validation and 80%/75% in testing. In validation, the model predicted progression to ophthalmopathy a median of roughly six months before onset, with about 64% sensitivity and nearly 75% specificity. A discovery cohort of about a hundred patients, roughly 43 with Graves' ophthalmopathy and approximately 55 with stable Graves' hyperthyroidism, was used to find distinguishing TCR V-J signatures. Prospective prediction of ophthalmopathy was tested in an independent validation cohort consisting of some 19 hyperthyroidism patients and 15 or so patients who later progressed to ophthalmopathy. The 75 to 100 discovery patients were randomly divided into training and test sets at a 7:3 ratio. Thyroid tissue and blood T-cell repertoires from over 5 Graves' hyperthyroidism patients were also compared in the study. After sampling, hyperthyroidism patients received methimazole starting at 30 mg daily, and ophthalmopathy patients received high-dose intravenous methylprednisolone. A second multiplex PCR round built the libraries, followed by size selection and purification. Sequencing of the libraries was done on an Illumina HiSeq2000 using paired-end 100 bp reads. SOAPnuke was used to process the raw data, throwing out any read that contained adapters or uncalled bases, had a mean Phred below 15, or lacked an exact constant-primer or identifier match. COPE v1.2.5 was used to merge high-quality paired reads, and clonotypes were defined as unique nucleotide sequences. MiTCR v1.1 was used to align the clonotypes against IMGT TRBV, TRBD and TRBJ reference segments. The analysis included only V-J combinations with a frequency above 0.0001, which together covered 99% to 99.2% of the repertoires. The TCS score was defined as the ratio of F50 (clonal expansion) to E x V (chaos), calculated using BLOSUM62-based TCRdist between CDR3 peptides within each V-J. Welch's t-statistics and random forest reduced fewer than 600 V-J features to around 14, which were used in a naive Bayes classifier (R e1071). No statistical method was used to set the sample size in advance, and investigators knew the group allocation. The paper describes TCR Vbeta CDR3 sequencing of around 130 peripheral blood samples, made up of 43 ophthalmopathy patients, roughly 72 hyperthyroidism patients and some 17 progressor patients.

The clonotype was recovered from a man between 35 and 55 years old with Graves disease. Donor details come from another sample of the same person, matched by shared clones. This chain joins TRBV28 to TRBJ1-5, with no confidently assigned D gene. Sequenced here: peripheral blood mononuclear cells (PBMCs), sampled at new diagnosis, from a patient treated with antithyroid drugs. The nucleotide sequence reads TGTGCCAGCAGTTCGGGGATTACTTCGTATAGCAATCAGCCCCAGCATTTT. This yields the protein CASSSGITSYSNQPQHF.